Here is one T cell receptor beta chain with its context. This clone came up a few times. The antigen this receptor binds is unknown. From the germline J gene comes the end of the CDR3, since the read stops 3 residues before it. For sequencing input, CVID and control samples contributed equivalent amounts of genomic DNA. For every sample, a 60 bp segment covering the rearranged TCRbeta CDR3 region was amplified and then sequenced. The immunoSEQ assay, a bias-corrected multiplex PCR combined with high-throughput sequencing, was used to amplify TCRbeta. The source study handled its data this way. Every unique nucleotide sequence counted as a clone and was annotated with V, D and J genes, copy number and frequency. Sequences were labeled productive if in frame, and non-productive if out of frame or containing stop codons. Clonality was calculated from Shannon's entropy as previously described. The predicted amino acid sequences of productive clones were used to derive the mean CDR3 Kyte-Doolittle hydropathy. The R hclust function was used to hierarchically cluster scaled V gene usage with Manhattan distance and complete linkage. Clone sharing by CDR3 amino acid sequence was assessed by resampling 12 repertoires per group over 100 rounds. Repertoires were searched for 70 published EBV-specific and 200 to 300 published CMV-specific TCRbeta sequences. A couple of CVID samples that yielded fewer than 10,000 sequences were excluded from the analysis, so approximately 40 CVID repertoires were retained. TCRdb provides this immuneACCESS table in a form limited to in-frame rearrangements. Some clones are lacking; in checked studies, under half of them reflect an unresolved V gene, and why the rest are absent is not known. Clone size and the V and J calls come from that table; the DNA yielded D and trimming. Listed for this sample are about 81,000 clones, none observed only a single time. The top ten hold approximately 0.8% of the sample.

V and J lose 8 bases and 7 bases, and a span of 12 bases separates them. The germline V gene (reference sequence) sets CDR1 to LNHDA and CDR2 to SQIVND. The cysteine opens and the phenylalanine closes a CDR3 of 12 amino acids. The CDR3 was read in part: 27 bases, with the frame set at base 1. Most CVID patients and most healthy controls were of Caucasian heritage. Heparinized peripheral whole blood samples of roughly 5 to 9 ml were obtained from each donor. Genomic DNA from adults with common variable immune deficiency (CVID) and from healthy adult controls was the source for sequencing TCRbeta CDR3 repertoires. The control group was made up of about 22 healthy adult volunteers (about 10 male and approximately twelve female) whose ages ranged from about 20 to 70 years, with a mean age of nearly 35. Diluted blood was subjected to density centrifugation over Hypaque 1077 or Ficoll-Paque for isolation of peripheral blood mononuclear cells. Unsorted mononuclear cells served as the source of genomic DNA, which was extracted either by Qiagen column purification or by a centrifugation-based method.

This record comes from a study of T cell clonality in common variable immunodeficiency (dated by TCRdb to about 2015). Overall study outcomes, separate from this receptor: CVID subjects shared fewer TCRbeta clones with each other than healthy controls did (p < 0.0001). Even though DNA input was the same, control samples had an average of around 75,000 unique sequences each, compared with 30,000 to 40,000 in CVID samples. Correlations of repertoire features with clinical complications were constrained by heterogeneity among patients within the CVID cohort. Reportedly, TCRbeta sequences from CVID had fewer deletions and N-nucleotide insertions, and highly modified clones with 13 or more V deletions were absent from CVID. Increased TCRbeta clonality was found in CVID subjects compared with healthy controls (t-test p = 0.018), with the increase being most characteristic of about a third of subjects. According to the authors, figuring out what caused the increased clonality in CVID would require sequencing the repertoires of T cell subpopulations.

Sequencing was done on a sample of peripheral blood mononuclear cells. The clonotype comes from a person aged 18 to 75 in good health. The chain was built from TRBV19 and TRBJ1-5; TRBD1 is perhaps the D gene, given 5 matching bases. The CDR3: CASSGNNQPQHF. Partial CDR3 DNA: TGTGCCAGTTCAGGGAATAACCAGCCC.